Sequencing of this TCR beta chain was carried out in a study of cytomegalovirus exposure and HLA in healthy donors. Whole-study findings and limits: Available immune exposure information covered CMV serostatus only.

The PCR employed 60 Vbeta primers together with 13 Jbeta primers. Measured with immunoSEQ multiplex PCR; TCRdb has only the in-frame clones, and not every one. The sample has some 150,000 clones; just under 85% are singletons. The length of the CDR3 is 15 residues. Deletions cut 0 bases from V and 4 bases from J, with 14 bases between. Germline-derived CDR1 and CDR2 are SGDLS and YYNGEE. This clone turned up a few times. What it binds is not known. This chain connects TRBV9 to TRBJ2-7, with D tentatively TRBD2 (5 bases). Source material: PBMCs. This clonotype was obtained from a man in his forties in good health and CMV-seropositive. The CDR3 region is CASSVGSAGMYEQYF. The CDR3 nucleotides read TGTGCCAGCAGCGTAGGTAGCGCGGGTATGTACGAGCAGTACTTC.